The source of this T cell receptor (beta chain) is a study of beta chain features in type 1 diabetes. Findings and limits, study-wide: Type 1 diabetes patients showed a moderate but significant shortening of TCRB CDR3s in all four CD4+ subsets.

On average, the one heparinised blood draw given by each donor was around 110 mL. This clone was observed many times. Its antigen is not known. This CDR3 region has 13 residues. V was trimmed by 8 bases and J by 1 base, leaving 11 bases between them. Germline CDR1 and CDR2: ENHRY and SYGVKD. Expressed TCRB transcripts were sequenced after all isolated RNA was converted to cDNA. Profiled with immunoSEQ multiplex PCR; TCRdb holds only in-frame clones, not every one. The sample shows about 710,000 clones, over 13% of them seen only once. This sequence was found in a man aged 18 to 30 with type 1 diabetes. The chain recombines TRBV10-3 with TRBJ1-1; D not resolved. The sequencing sample was made of naive CD4+ T cells from blood. CDR3 amino acids: CAISTERNTEAFF. In DNA form, the CDR3 reads TGTGCCATCTCGACGGAGCGGAACACTGAAGCTTTCTTT.